This record looks at one T cell receptor beta chain sequence and its context. The antigen is undetermined. TRB rearrangements spanning V, D and J were amplified using mixed TRB-A/B primers. MiXCR, applied by TCRdb to the multiplex PCR reads, yields one record per CDR3 protein. The table has 9,400 or so distinct CDR3 sequences, roughly a third seen once. TCR beta rearrangements were amplified from peripheral blood genomic DNA. This entry belongs to a study of T cell repertoires in aging, cancer and after chemotherapy. About the research overall: Donors were grouped into six age bands spanning 30 or younger through 70 or older. Clear clonal overlap appeared across healthy donor samples taken over several months to years. Notes on the study in general: The repertoire data cannot show anything about immunological memory following chemotherapy.

The V segment lost 1 base and the J segment 4 bases; nucleotides outside the gene matches: 4. The CDR3 totals 14 residues. Germline CDR1 SGHRS, CDR2 YFSETQ. The clonotype comes from a human donor in good health. The donor label of this sample is uncertain. This chain links TRBV5-1 with TRBJ1-1; 7 bases are shared with TRBD1. Sequencing was done on a sample of blood. The CDR3 nucleotides read TGCGCCAGCAGCTTGACCAGGGACAGCACTGAAGCTTTCTTT. Amino acids: CASSLTRDSTEAFF.